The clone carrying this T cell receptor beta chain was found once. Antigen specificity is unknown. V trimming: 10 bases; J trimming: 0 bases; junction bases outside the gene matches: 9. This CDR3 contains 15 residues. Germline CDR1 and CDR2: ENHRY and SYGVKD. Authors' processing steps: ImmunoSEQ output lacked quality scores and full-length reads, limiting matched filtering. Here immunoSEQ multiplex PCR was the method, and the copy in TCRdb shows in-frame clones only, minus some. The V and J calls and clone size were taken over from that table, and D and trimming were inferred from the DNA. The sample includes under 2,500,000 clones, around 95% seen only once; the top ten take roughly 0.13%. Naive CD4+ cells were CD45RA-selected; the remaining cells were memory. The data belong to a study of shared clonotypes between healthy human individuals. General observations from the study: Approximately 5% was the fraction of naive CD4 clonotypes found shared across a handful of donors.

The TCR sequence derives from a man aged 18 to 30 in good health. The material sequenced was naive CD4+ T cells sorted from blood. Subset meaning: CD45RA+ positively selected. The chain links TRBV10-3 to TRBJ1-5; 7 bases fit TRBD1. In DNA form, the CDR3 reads TGTGCCACCAGCCTGGACAGGAATAGCAATCAGCCCCAGCATTTT. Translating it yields CATSLDRNSNQPQHF.